The 31 T cell receptor beta chains in this list originate from one sample, sequenced in a study of T-cell reconstitution after alpha-beta-depleted transplantation in children. Molecular barcoding with unique molecular identifiers was used for the TCRbeta library. TCRdb fed the PCR reads into MiXCR, producing one record per CDR3 protein. The data show about 980,000 distinct CDR3 sequences, with less than 30% seen just once and roughly 31% held by the top ten. The starting material was PBMCs, mostly from graft donor cells, obtained 360 days after TCRalphabeta/CD19-depleted stem cell transplant. The receptors shown here come from a boy in the first two years of life who had a stem cell transplant for SCID, so the T cells may come from the graft donor.

CDR3 bases: TGCAGCGCCATGGACAGTAATGGCTACACCTTC. It codes for CSAMDSNGYTF. The chain is built from TRBV29-1 and TRBJ1-2; weak D call: TRBD1 (6 bases). The CDR3 runs to 11 residues. The V and J ends lost 7 bases and 6 bases respectively, with 12 bases between them. Germline V CDR1 and CDR2: SQVTM, ANQGSEA.

The chain is built from TRBV11-2 and TRBJ2-2; D is unclear. This CDR3 has 17 amino acids. Germline V lookup: CDR1 SGHAT, CDR2 FQNNGV. Trimming pared 3 bases from V and 2 bases from J, leaving 16 bases between. CDR3 sequence reads: CASSFLSRQANTGELFF. The CDR3 nucleotides read TGTGCCAGCAGCTTCCTCTCACGGCAGGCCAACACCGGGGAGCTGTTTTTT.

In this sample, this clonotype turned up a few times. The chain uses TRBV20-1 and TRBJ2-4; D is possibly TRBD1 or TRBD2 (5 bases each). Germline loops: CDR1 DFQATT, CDR2 SNEGSKA (reference sequence). V gave up 3 bases and J gave up 8 bases, with 26 bases separating them. The CDR3 covers 17 residues. CDR3 sequence: CSASVFKTRGELDIQYF. CDR3 sequence (DNA): TGCAGTGCTAGCGTTTTTAAAACTAGAGGGGAGCTCGACATTCAGTACTTC.

This chain links TRBV9 with TRBJ2-7, with D maybe TRBD1 (6 bases). CDR1 is SGDLS, CDR2 YYNGEE, per germline. The CDR3 consists of 15 residues. Trimming cost V 0 bases and J 3 bases, with 13 bases left between them. CDR3: CASSVGQAPLYEQYF. The CDR3 DNA follows: TGTGCCAGCAGCGTAGGACAGGCCCCCCTCTACGAGCAGTACTTC.

The V and J genes are TRBV20-1 and TRBJ1-1; D remains ambiguous. The germline V and J ends were trimmed by 0 bases and 8 bases, with 16 bases remaining between them. This CDR3 has 14 amino acids. Germline V gene data show CDR1 as DFQATT and CDR2 as SNEGSKA (reference sequence). CDR3 protein: CSAREPGSPPEAFF. The CDR3 bases are TGCAGTGCTAGAGAACCGGGATCCCCTCCGGAAGCTTTCTTT.

The V gene is TRBV27, the J gene TRBJ2-7; D is ambiguous. This CDR3 comprises 14 residues. In germline, CDR1 is MNHEY, CDR2 SMNVEV (reference sequence). Between the trimmed V and J ends, which lost 4 bases and 0 bases, there was a span of 10 bases. CDR3 nucleotides: TGTGCCAGCAGTTCGGACGTGAGCTCCTACGAGCAGTACTTC. Its protein is CASSSDVSSYEQYF.

The J gene is TRBJ1-1, the V gene TRBV20-1; 8 bases align to TRBD1. The germline CDR1 and CDR2 sequences are DFQATT and SNEGSKA (reference sequence). The V segment lost 1 base and the J segment 6 bases; nucleotides outside the gene matches: 7. The length of the CDR3 is 14 residues. The CDR3 sequence is CSARARTGIPEAFF. The DNA of the CDR3 is TGCAGTGCTAGAGCGAGGACAGGGATACCTGAAGCTTTCTTT.

This clonotype was picked up many times. V and J are TRBV28 and TRBJ2-3; the D gene is possibly TRBD2 (5 bases). Trimming shortened V by 6 bases and J by 4 bases, and 14 bases separated the two germline ends. The CDR3 loop spans 14 amino acids. Germline V lookup: CDR1 MDHEN, CDR2 SYDVKM. The CDR3: CASSPRGGADTQYF. The CDR3, as DNA: TGTGCCAGCAGCCCCCGGGGTGGTGCAGATACGCAGTATTTT.

The chain links TRBV25-1 to TRBJ2-1; either TRBD1 or TRBD2 may fit D (5 bases each). Trimming pared 4 bases from V and 8 bases from J, leaving 18 bases between. The CDR3 contains 15 residues. Germline CDR1 MGHDK, CDR2 SYGVNS. CDR3 sequence (DNA): TGTGCCAGCAGTGCCCCGGGACGGGCTATCGATGAGCAGTTCTTC. It yields the protein CASSAPGRAIDEQFF.

The sample holds a few counts of this clonotype. This chain joins TRBV20-1 and TRBJ1-5; D remains unclear. The CDR3 runs 14 residues. Germline V gene lookup returns CDR1 DFQATT and CDR2 SNEGSKA (reference sequence). The ends were cut back, 0 bases at V and 0 bases at J, with 6 bases in the middle. CDR3 bases: TGCAGTGCTAGAGAAACCAATAGCAATCAGCCCCAGCATTTT. It yields the protein CSARETNSNQPQHF.

The chain uses TRBV9 and TRBJ2-1, with D hard to call. The ends were cut back, 0 bases at V and 10 bases at J, with 8 bases in the middle. Looked up from germline, CDR1 is SGDLS and CDR2 is YYNGEE. There are 12 residues in the CDR3. The CDR3 region is CASSVAMGEQFF. In DNA form, the CDR3 reads TGTGCCAGCAGCGTAGCGATGGGGGAGCAGTTCTTC.

This clonotype was found a few times. The J gene is TRBJ2-2, the V gene TRBV12-3 or TRBV12-4; D possibly corresponds to TRBD1 (5 bases). This CDR3 comprises 14 residues. Deletions cut 5 bases from V and 7 bases from J, with 14 bases between. In DNA form, the CDR3 reads TGTGCCAGCAGTCCTCAGGGTTCGGACGGGGAGCTGTTTTTT. Translated, it gives CASSPQGSDGELFF.

The J gene is TRBJ2-1, the V gene TRBV2; 9 bases align to TRBD1. Germline V gives CDR1 SNHLY, CDR2 FYNNEI. V lost 7 bases and J lost 7; bases outside the gene matches: 2. This CDR3 has 12 amino acids. In DNA, the CDR3 is TGTGCCAGCACCGGACAGGGGAATGAGCAGTTCTTC. Translated: CASTGQGNEQFF.

J is TRBJ1-5 and V is TRBV4-2; D is uncertain. Per germline, CDR1 LGHNA and CDR2 YNFKEQ. Trimming pared 1 base from V and 5 bases from J, leaving 9 bases between. This CDR3 has 14 amino acids. The CDR3 reads CASSQGVDDQPQHF. CDR3 coding DNA: TGTGCCAGCAGCCAAGGAGTGGACGATCAGCCCCAGCATTTT.

This clonotype has more than one count but fewer than ten. The chain couples TRBV12-3 or TRBV12-4 to TRBJ2-3; TRBD2 matches at 9 bases. The CDR3 covers 16 residues. Trimming at V came to 3 bases and at J to 9 bases, leaving 13 bases not matched to a gene. CDR3 amino acids: CASSLGVAGGEGTQYF. DNA for the CDR3: TGTGCCAGCAGTTTGGGCGTTGCGGGGGGGGAAGGAACGCAGTATTTT.

The chain uses TRBV6-2 or TRBV6-3 and TRBJ2-3; the D call may be TRBD1 or TRBD2 (5 bases each). V lost 4 bases and J 6 bases, leaving 14 bases between the germline ends. The germline CDR1 and CDR2 sequences are MNHEY and SVGEGT. The length of the CDR3 is 14 residues. CDR3 nucleotide sequence: TGTGCCAGCAGTTTTTTGGGGGTTTTGGATACGCAGTATTTT. It translates to CASSFLGVLDTQYF.

In nucleotides, the CDR3 is TGTGCCAGCAGTTTGGGCGGGTACTCTGGGGCCAACGTCCTGACTTTC. Translation: CASSLGGYSGANVLTF. The V and J genes are TRBV28 and TRBJ2-6, with D maybe TRBD2 (5 bases). Deletions cut 3 bases from V and 0 bases from J, with 9 bases between. Germline CDR1 reads MDHEN; CDR2 reads SYDVKM. The CDR3 sequence is 16 residues long.

This chain uses TRBV9 with TRBJ2-3; a possible D gene is TRBD1 (6 bases). CDR1 is SGDLS and CDR2 is YYNGEE in the germline V gene. The CDR3 is 15 residues long. Trimming removed 0 bases at V and 7 bases at J, with 15 bases between. The CDR3: CASSVAAGEGYTQYF. CDR3 nucleotides: TGTGCCAGCAGCGTAGCGGCAGGGGAAGGGTATACGCAGTATTTT.

The genes are TRBV29-1 and TRBJ2-2; TRBD2 might be the D (5 bases). The germline V gene has CDR1 SQVTM and CDR2 ANQGSEA. The CDR3 runs 12 residues. Between the trimmed V and J ends, which lost 5 bases and 6 bases, there was a span of 10 bases. In DNA form, the CDR3 reads TGCAGCGTTAGCCAACTAGCCGGGGAGCTGTTTTTT. Residues: CSVSQLAGELFF.

The CDR3 DNA reads TGTGCCATCAGTGACGGGCGGGGGGGAATCGATGAGCAGTTCTTC. This gives the protein CAISDGRGGIDEQFF. The chain recombines TRBV10-3 with TRBJ2-1; 9 bases agree with TRBD2. The CDR3 extends over 15 amino acids. Trimming took 3 bases from V and 8 from J; bases not matched to a gene: 8. Per the germline V gene, CDR1 is ENHRY and CDR2 is SYGVKD.

The CDR3 spells CASSHRQGVGFSSYNEQFF. The CDR3 DNA reads as TGTGCCAGCAGCCATCGCCAGGGGGTTGGTTTCAGCTCCTACAATGAGCAGTTCTTC. The gene calls are TRBV3-1 and TRBJ2-1; 7 bases line up with TRBD1. The V gene's germline CDR1 is LGHDT and CDR2 YNNKEL (reference sequence). With V trimmed by 3 bases and J by 0 bases, 14 bases remained unmatched. This CDR3 comprises 19 residues.

This clonotype appeared many times. The V call is TRBV12-3 or TRBV12-4, the J call TRBJ2-2; 13 nucleotides line up with TRBD2. V shed 5 bases, J shed 4 bases, and the junction held 13 bases outside the gene matches. The CDR3 contains 19 residues. CDR3 sequence (DNA): TGTGCCAGCAGTCCCCTCAAACTAGCGGGGGGGCCGGGCACCGGGGAGCTGTTTTTT. Its translation: CASSPLKLAGGPGTGELFF.

V gene TRBV5-1 combines with J gene TRBJ1-2; tentatively, D is TRBD1 (5 bases). V dropped 2 bases and J dropped 6 bases, with 11 bases sitting between them. Germline loops: CDR1 SGHRS, CDR2 YFSETQ. The CDR3 contains 13 residues. CDR3 loop: CASSFWGDHGYTF. In DNA, the CDR3 is TGCGCCAGCAGCTTTTGGGGGGATCATGGCTACACCTTC.

This chain connects TRBV3-1 to TRBJ2-5; D not certain. V lost 1 base, J lost 2 bases, and 14 bases lay in between. The CDR3 has 16 amino acids. Looked up from germline, CDR1 is LGHDT and CDR2 is YNNKEL (reference sequence). The CDR3 here is CASSQAPSLPQETQYF. Written as DNA, the CDR3 is TGTGCCAGCAGCCAAGCTCCGTCGCTACCGCAAGAGACCCAGTACTTC.

The CDR3 spells CAPSRHKTQYF. The CDR3 bases are TGCGCCCCAAGCCGGCACAAGACCCAGTACTTC. The V gene is TRBV4-3, the J gene TRBJ2-5, with no clear D. Germline V gene sequence: CDR1 LGHNA, CDR2 YSLEER. This CDR3 region has 11 residues. V lost 11 bases and J lost 6, with 13 bases in between.

V gene TRBV19 combines with J gene TRBJ1-4; a weak D match, TRBD1 (5 bases). Trimming pared 4 bases from V and 8 bases from J, leaving 23 bases between. This CDR3 has 17 amino acids. CDR1 and CDR2 (germline): LNHDA, SQIVND (reference sequence). CDR3 region: CASSTGALRLSGEKLFF. CDR3 nucleotide sequence: TGTGCCAGTAGTACCGGGGCTCTACGACTCTCCGGCGAAAAACTGTTTTTT.

CDR3 sequence reads: CASSLVGGGGYNSPLHF. DNA of the CDR3: TGCGCCAGCAGCTTGGTCGGAGGGGGCGGTTATAATTCACCCCTCCACTTT. V gene TRBV5-1 combines with J gene TRBJ1-6, with 7 bases lining up with TRBD1. After removal of 0 bases from V and 4 bases from J, the junction contained 7 bases not matched to a gene. Germline V gene sequence: CDR1 SGHRS, CDR2 YFSETQ. This CDR3 has 17 residues.

This sequence joins TRBV2 and TRBJ2-5; a weak D match, TRBD2 (5 bases). Germline CDR1 is SNHLY and CDR2 is FYNNEI. The CDR3 contains 14 residues. Trimming stripped 5 bases from V and 9 bases from J, with 19 bases between. The CDR3 region has the DNA TGTGCCAGCAGTCAAGAACAGCCTCCCGGGGCCCAGTACTTC. This sequence encodes CASSQEQPPGAQYF.

This clonotype occurred a few times. The chain combines TRBV10-3 with TRBJ1-1; D might be TRBD1 (6 bases). CDR1 is ENHRY and CDR2 is SYGVKD in the germline V gene. Between the trimmed V and J ends, which lost 3 bases and 1 base, there was a span of 15 bases. There are 16 residues in the CDR3. The CDR3 region has the DNA TGTGCCATCAGTGAACCCTCGGGGGGCACGAACACTGAAGCTTTCTTT. It translates to CAISEPSGGTNTEAFF.

This clonotype was found a few times. The chain employs TRBV29-1 and TRBJ2-1; D uncertain. Germline loops: CDR1 SQVTM, CDR2 ANQGSEA. The CDR3 is made up of 14 amino acids. V dropped 7 bases and J dropped 5 bases, with 18 bases sitting between them. The DNA of the CDR3 is TGCAGCGGGGGAACTCAAAGCTTTGACAATGAGCAGTTCTTC. Protein product: CSGGTQSFDNEQFF.

The chain employs TRBV7-8 and TRBJ2-7; D ambiguous. The CDR3 is 15 amino acids. V shed 1 base and J shed 2 bases, with 12 bases lying between them. Germline lookup yields CDR1 SGHVS and CDR2 FQNEAQ. For the CDR3, the DNA is TGTGCCAGCAGCTTAGTTGGCAGTTTAGCCTACGAGCAGTACTTC. It is translated as CASSLVGSLAYEQYF.